These 27 T cell receptor beta chains were all obtained from the same sample, sequenced in a study of T-cell reconstitution after alpha-beta-depleted transplantation in children. Unique molecular identifiers featured in how the TCRbeta library was prepared. TCRdb re-derived calls from the PCR reads in MiXCR, one entry per CDR3 protein. The data hold 490,000 or so distinct CDR3 sequences, with about an eighth observed a single time. Material: PBMCs from the stem cell graft donor, obtained from the stem cell graft. The receptor set was obtained from a human donor who donated a stem cell graft to a child with combined immunodeficiency.

As DNA, the CDR3 is TGTGCCAGCAGTGGGACAGTTGACTACGAGCAGTACTTC. Translation: CASSGTVDYEQYF. The chain joins TRBV2 to TRBJ2-7; D perhaps matches TRBD1 (6 bases). The germline V gene encodes CDR1 SNHLY and CDR2 FYNNEI. The CDR3 sequence is 13 residues long. The ends were cut back, 4 bases at V and 3 bases at J, with 10 bases in the middle.

The chain employs TRBV20-1 and TRBJ2-3, with D perhaps matching TRBD1 or TRBD2 (5 bases each). Trimming removed 6 bases at V and 4 bases at J, with 14 bases between. The CDR3 length is 13 residues. The V gene's germline CDR1 is DFQATT and CDR2 SNEGSKA (reference sequence). The CDR3 DNA sequence: TGCAGTGCCACGGGGCCAGGCGCAGATACGCAGTATTTT. This sequence encodes CSATGPGADTQYF.

V gene TRBV7-2 combines with J gene TRBJ2-1; D remains unclear. This CDR3 region has 14 residues. Trimming took off 5 bases at V and 5 bases at J, with 13 bases between the two ends. Germline lookup yields CDR1 SGHTA and CDR2 FQGNSA. The CDR3 sequence: CASSRPGGNNEQFF. The CDR3, as DNA: TGTGCCAGCAGCCGGCCCGGCGGAAACAATGAGCAGTTCTTC.

The chain carries TRBV11-3 and TRBJ2-1; 7 bases align to TRBD2. Losses at the gene ends were 3 bases for V and 7 bases for J; bases not matched to a gene: 12. Germline V gene data show CDR1 as SGHNT and CDR2 as YENEEA. The CDR3 extends over 16 amino acids. In nucleotides, the CDR3 is TGTGCCAGCAGCTTCTCGGCGGGAGATTTCGGGAATGAGCAGTTCTTC. This encodes CASSFSAGDFGNEQFF.

The chain recombines TRBV15 with TRBJ1-2; 7 bases match TRBD1. The J segment lost 8 bases and the V segment lost 0 bases, leaving 18 bases of the junction unmatched. CDR1 is LNHNV, CDR2 YYDKDF, per germline (reference sequence). The CDR3 extends over 18 amino acids. The DNA for the CDR3 is TGTGCCACCAGCAGAGATAAGCCAGGGGGTAATGTTCGGGGCGGCTACACCTTC. Protein product: CATSRDKPGGNVRGGYTF.

This clonotype was counted many times. The V gene is TRBV12-3 or TRBV12-4, the J gene TRBJ2-5; the D is unclear. There are 14 residues in the CDR3. Trimming pared 6 bases from V and 0 bases from J, leaving 11 bases between. The CDR3 loop is CASSSLGNQETQYF. CDR3 nucleotide sequence: TGTGCCAGCAGCTCCTTAGGGAACCAAGAGACCCAGTACTTC.

This clonotype has more than one count but fewer than ten. The chain links TRBV29-1 to TRBJ2-1; D remains unclear. CDR1 is SQVTM, CDR2 ANQGSEA, per germline. Trimming took off 2 bases at V and 4 bases at J, with 12 bases between the two ends. The CDR3 has 14 residues. CDR3 in amino acids: CSVEPGLPYNEQFF. CDR3 bases: TGCAGCGTTGAACCGGGCCTCCCTTACAATGAGCAGTTCTTC.

The chain uses TRBV7-2 and TRBJ2-3; 9 bases are a match to TRBD2. This CDR3 has 14 residues. J lost 4 bases, V lost 7 bases, and 6 bases had no gene match. The V gene's germline CDR1 is SGHTA and CDR2 FQGNSA. The CDR3 bases are TGTGCCAGCAAAGTTGGCGGGGGGGCAGATACGCAGTATTTT. Translating gives CASKVGGGADTQYF.

CDR3 loop: CASSQGQAYSYEQYF. The CDR3 DNA reads as TGCGCCAGCAGCCAGGGACAGGCCTACTCCTACGAGCAGTACTTC. V and J are TRBV4-3 and TRBJ2-7, with TRBD1 identical over 8 bases. Trimming at V came to 3 bases and at J to 0 bases, leaving 4 bases not matched to a gene. The germline V gene encodes CDR1 LGHNA and CDR2 YSLEER. The CDR3 totals 15 residues.

V usage is TRBV30 and J usage is TRBJ2-1; the match to TRBD2 covers 9 bases. V shed 2 bases and J 6 bases; nucleotides not matched to a gene: 8. The CDR3 is 15 amino acids. Germline assignment: CDR1 GTSNPN and CDR2 SVGIG (reference sequence). CDR3 protein: CAWSPGLAPSNEQFF. The CDR3 bases are TGTGCCTGGAGTCCCGGACTAGCGCCGAGCAATGAGCAGTTCTTC.

The genes are TRBV5-5 and TRBJ2-7; no clear D. Trimming pared 4 bases from V and 0 bases from J, leaving 17 bases between. There are 16 residues in the CDR3. CDR1 is SGHKS and CDR2 is YYEKEE in the germline V gene (reference sequence). CDR3 loop: CASSKRAQTPSYEQYF. For the CDR3, the DNA is TGTGCCAGCAGCAAACGGGCTCAAACCCCCTCCTACGAGCAGTACTTC.

The chain combines TRBV10-3 with TRBJ2-7; 10 bases map to TRBD2. The CDR3 contains 16 residues. The junction had 5 bases not matched to a gene; V was cut back by 0 bases and J by 3 bases. The V gene's germline CDR1 is ENHRY and CDR2 SYGVKD. Here the CDR3 reads CAISESRTSGLYEQYF. CDR3 in DNA: TGTGCCATCAGTGAGTCACGGACTAGCGGACTCTACGAGCAGTACTTC.

This clonotype turned up a few times. This chain uses TRBV5-5 with TRBJ2-1; D may be TRBD2 (6 bases). The length of the CDR3 is 16 residues. Looked up from germline, CDR1 is SGHKS and CDR2 is YYEKEE (reference sequence). V was trimmed by 5 bases and J by 5 bases, leaving 20 bases between them. The CDR3 DNA follows: TGTGCCAGCAGAACCGGACTATTTGGGGCGAACAATGAGCAGTTCTTC. Translation gives CASRTGLFGANNEQFF.

This clonotype was detected a few times. The chain recombines TRBV5-1 with TRBJ2-1, with 11 bases that match TRBD2. Germline V gene data show CDR1 as SGHRS and CDR2 as YFSETQ. V shed 0 bases, J shed 10 bases, and the junction held 3 bases outside the gene matches. CDR3 size: 14 residues. The CDR3 DNA follows: TGCGCCAGCAGCTTGGAACTAGCGGGGGAGGAGCAGTTCTTC. Encoded protein: CASSLELAGEEQFF. Full variable domain (missing parts from reference TRBV5-1 and TRBJ2-1): KAGVTQTPRYLIKTRGQQVTLSCSPISGHRSVSWYQQTPGQGLQFLFEYFSETQRNKGNFPGRFSGRQFSNSRSEMNVSTLELGDSALYLCASSLELAGEEQFFGPGTRLTVL.

This clonotype was seen more than once but under ten times. J is TRBJ1-5 and V is TRBV6-2 or TRBV6-3; D is unclear. The CDR3 consists of 12 residues. The V end was cut by 2 bases, the J end by 9 bases, with 8 bases between. Germline assignment: CDR1 MNHEY and CDR2 SVGEGT. CDR3 protein: CASSYAPAPQHF. DNA for the CDR3: TGTGCCAGCAGTTACGCGCCGGCGCCCCAGCATTTT.

This clonotype was detected many times. V and J are TRBV7-2 and TRBJ2-7; 7 nucleotides agree with TRBD2. V trimming: 0 bases; J trimming: 2 bases; junction bases outside the gene matches: 7. The CDR3 covers 16 residues. Germline-derived CDR1 and CDR2 are SGHTA and FQGNSA. CDR3 residues: CASSLAGGGRTYEQYF. The CDR3 DNA is TGTGCCAGCAGCTTAGCGGGGGGAGGGAGGACCTACGAGCAGTACTTC.

The rearrangement links TRBV20-1 to TRBJ2-7; tentative D call: TRBD2 (5 bases). This CDR3 region has 14 residues. V dropped 5 bases and J dropped 6 bases, with 20 bases sitting between them. CDR1 DFQATT and CDR2 SNEGSKA come from the germline V gene (reference sequence). CDR3 residues: CSAQSLDGLPEQYF. As DNA, the CDR3 is TGCAGTGCTCAGTCACTAGATGGCCTCCCCGAGCAGTACTTC.

This clonotype was picked up a small number of times. The chain combines TRBV24-1 with TRBJ2-1, with D possibly being TRBD2 (6 bases). The CDR3 covers 16 residues. Deletions cut 4 bases from V and 1 base from J, with 13 bases between. Germline-derived CDR1 and CDR2 are KGHDR and SFDVKD. CDR3 residues: CATSDQAGPSYNEQFF. CDR3 nucleotides: TGTGCCACCAGTGACCAAGCGGGCCCATCCTACAATGAGCAGTTCTTC.

This CDR3 reads CAISEYSWGDTQYF. CDR3 bases: TGTGCCATCAGTGAGTACAGCTGGGGAGATACGCAGTATTTT. J is TRBJ2-3 and V is TRBV10-3; D uncertain. CDR3 length equals 14 residues. Trimming cost V 1 base and J 5 bases, with 10 bases left between them. Germline CDR1 and CDR2: ENHRY and SYGVKD.

There are a few counts of this clonotype. V is TRBV10-3 and J is TRBJ2-3, with 7 bases identical to TRBD1. The CDR3 length is 15 residues. V gave up 1 base and J gave up 1 base; unmatched junction bases: 2. CDR1 is ENHRY, CDR2 SYGVKD, per germline. CDR3 in amino acids: CAISELRGRTDTQYF. The CDR3 bases are TGTGCCATCAGTGAGTTGAGGGGGCGCACAGATACGCAGTATTTT.

The rearrangement uses TRBV6-1 and TRBJ2-7; D gene ambiguous. The germline V and J ends were trimmed by 7 bases and 5 bases, with 18 bases remaining between them. This CDR3 is 14 amino acids long. The germline V gene encodes CDR1 MNHNS and CDR2 SASEGT. The CDR3 sequence: CASTPALPGDEQYF. CDR3 nucleotides: TGTGCCAGCACCCCCGCCCTCCCTGGGGACGAGCAGTACTTC.

This clonotype was picked up a small number of times. This sequence joins TRBV10-3 and TRBJ2-3; D may be TRBD1 (6 bases). This CDR3 is built from 14 residues. V was shortened by 11 bases and J by 2 bases, with 17 bases between the two germline ends. Germline lookup yields CDR1 ENHRY and CDR2 SYGVKD. CDR3 in DNA: TGTGCCGCGACAGGAGCCGCTTCCACAGATACGCAGTATTTT. Protein sequence: CAATGAASTDTQYF.

The CDR3 DNA follows: TGTGCCAGCAGCTGGACTAGCGGGGGGTTAAATGAGCAGTTCTTC. Its translation: CASSWTSGGLNEQFF. The chain links TRBV7-2 to TRBJ2-1, with TRBD2 identical over 14 bases. Germline CDR1 is SGHTA and CDR2 is FQGNSA. The J segment lost 7 bases and the V segment lost 4 bases, leaving 3 bases of the junction unmatched. The CDR3 is made up of 15 amino acids. Based on the CDR3 plus reference TRBV7-2 and TRBJ2-1, the full variable domain is GAGVSQSPSNKVTEKGKDVELRCDPISGHTALYWYRQSLGQGLEFLIYFQGNSAPDKSGLPSDRFSAERTGGSVSTLTIQRTQQEDSAVYLCASSWTSGGLNEQFFGPGTRLTVL.

This clonotype was picked up many times. The rearrangement joins TRBV20-1 to TRBJ1-1; TRBD1 matches at 7 bases. The length of the CDR3 is 13 residues. Losses at the gene ends were 2 bases for V and 10 bases for J; bases not matched to a gene: 10. Germline V gives CDR1 DFQATT, CDR2 SNEGSKA (reference sequence). The CDR3 DNA reads TGCAGTGCTAGAAGAGACAGGGAATTGGGAGCTTTCTTT. Translated, it gives CSARRDRELGAFF.

This clonotype has ten or more counts. This chain connects TRBV29-1 to TRBJ2-1, with 8 bases matching TRBD2. From germline, CDR1 is SQVTM and CDR2 ANQGSEA. This CDR3 spans 18 amino acids. V was pared by 6 bases and J by 1 base, with 17 bases of the junction left unmatched. In DNA, the CDR3 is TGCAGCGTCGCCGGGATTATGTCTAGCGGGTGGTCCTACAATGAGCAGTTCTTC. This encodes CSVAGIMSSGWSYNEQFF.

This clonotype was observed many times. V gene TRBV20-1 combines with J gene TRBJ2-7; tentative D call: TRBD2 (5 bases). Trimming removed 2 bases from V and 6 bases from J, with 20 bases in between. This CDR3 region has 15 residues. From germline, CDR1 is DFQATT and CDR2 SNEGSKA (reference sequence). The CDR3 spells CSARPGWWEQGEQYF. CDR3 coding DNA: TGCAGTGCTAGACCGGGGTGGTGGGAACAAGGCGAGCAGTACTTC.

In its sample, this clonotype was seen a few times. The chain is built from TRBV20-1 and TRBJ1-2, with D uncertain. Trimming stripped 6 bases from V and 7 bases from J, with 21 bases between. The CDR3 has 14 amino acids. The V gene's germline CDR1 is DFQATT and CDR2 SNEGSKA (reference sequence). DNA of the CDR3: TGCAGTGCAGGAGCGTTCCCTTCAGTAGGTGGCTACACCTTC. It codes for CSAGAFPSVGGYTF.